These 24 T cell receptor beta chains came from one sample sequenced in a study of control samples from healthy donors and cancer patients. TCRdb keeps only in-frame clones here, not all; method: immunoSEQ multiplex PCR. The repertoire holds about 53,000 clones, with about nine tenths as singletons. The specimen sequenced was PBMCs. The receptors here all came from a man in his fifties or sixties with head and neck cancer.

The rearrangement links TRBV2 to TRBJ2-3, with D possibly being TRBD2 (6 bases). The CDR3 is made up of 13 amino acids. Per the germline V gene, CDR1 is SNHLY and CDR2 is FYNNEI. V dropped 8 bases and J dropped 6 bases, with 15 bases sitting between them. This CDR3 reads CASELAGLDTQYF. The DNA of the CDR3 is TGTGCCAGCGAACTAGCCGGTCTGGATACGCAGTATTTT.

V and J are TRBV28 and TRBJ1-3; TRBD1 might be the D (6 bases). The length of the CDR3 is 17 residues. CDR1 is MDHEN, CDR2 SYDVKM, per germline. V shed 6 bases and J shed 0 bases, with 18 bases lying between them. Written as DNA, the CDR3 is TGTGCCAGCAGCACAGCGAGCGAAGGGGGCTCTGGAAACACCATATATTTT. Its protein product is CASSTASEGGSGNTIYF.

The J gene is TRBJ2-1, the V gene TRBV29-1, with D perhaps matching TRBD2 (6 bases). This CDR3 comprises 14 residues. V shed 4 bases and J shed 4 bases, with 14 bases lying between them. Germline loops: CDR1 SQVTM, CDR2 ANQGSEA. The CDR3 sequence is CSVGRAEGYNEQFF. In nucleotides, the CDR3 is TGCAGCGTTGGGAGGGCGGAGGGATACAATGAGCAGTTCTTC.

The V call is TRBV19, the J call TRBJ1-6; D remains unclear. Trimming removed 6 bases from V and 7 bases from J, with 13 bases in between. Germline loops: CDR1 LNHDA, CDR2 SQIVND (reference sequence). The CDR3 totals 14 residues. This CDR3 reads CASSLLGGNSPLHF. The CDR3 bases are TGTGCCAGTAGCTTGCTTGGAGGAAATTCACCCCTCCACTTT.

This clone was counted between two and nine times. The CDR3 loop is CASSPQQGNGYTF. DNA of the CDR3: TGTGCCAGCAGTCCCCAACAGGGGAATGGCTACACCTTC. The rearrangement uses TRBV12-3 or TRBV12-4 and TRBJ1-2, with 7 bases that match TRBD1. V lost 5 bases, J lost 6 bases, and 6 bases stayed unmatched. There are 13 residues in the CDR3.

The chain is built from TRBV27 and TRBJ2-5; D is perhaps TRBD1 (5 bases). In germline, CDR1 is MNHEY, CDR2 SMNVEV (reference sequence). The CDR3 length is 14 residues. V was cut by 7 bases and J by 7 bases, with 19 bases left in between. The CDR3 loop reads CASMDRTDRTTQYF. CDR3 bases: TGTGCCAGCATGGACCGCACCGACAGAACGACCCAGTACTTC.

The chain uses TRBV7-9 and TRBJ2-3; D not certain. The CDR3 consists of 11 residues. The germline gives CDR1 SEHNR, CDR2 FQNEAQ (reference sequence). V lost 5 bases, J lost 2 bases, and 2 bases lay in between. This CDR3 reads CASSDTDTQYF. The CDR3 bases are TGTGCCAGCAGCGACACAGATACGCAGTATTTT.

The V gene is TRBV6-5, the J gene TRBJ2-7, with 12 bases identical to TRBD2. J was trimmed by 5 bases and V by 5 bases; bases with no gene match: 7. Germline V lookup: CDR1 MNHEY, CDR2 SVGAGI. The CDR3 length is 15 residues. CDR3 region: CASSRLAGARDEQYF. For the CDR3, the DNA is TGTGCCAGCAGTCGACTAGCGGGAGCCCGGGACGAGCAGTACTTC.

Only one count was recorded for this clone. This chain joins TRBV6-5 and TRBJ2-3, with D perhaps TRBD2 (6 bases). Germline V gives CDR1 MNHEY, CDR2 SVGAGI. This CDR3 comprises 14 residues. V was trimmed by 6 bases and J by 2 bases, leaving 12 bases between them. The CDR3 region is CASSLSGFTDTQYF. The CDR3 DNA follows: TGTGCCAGCAGCCTTAGCGGTTTCACAGATACGCAGTATTTT.

The J gene is TRBJ2-1, the V gene TRBV3-1 (or the pseudogene TRBV3-2); 9 bases map to TRBD2. There are 16 residues in the CDR3. J was trimmed by 4 bases and V by 0 bases; bases with no gene match: 4. Germline values: CDR1 LGHDT, CDR2 YNNKEL (reference sequence). The CDR3 coding sequence is TGTGCCAGCAGCCAAGATCGCGGGGGGGATTACAATGAGCAGTTCTTC. It yields the protein CASSQDRGGDYNEQFF.

This chain connects TRBV30 to TRBJ2-3, with D perhaps TRBD2 (6 bases). The germline gives CDR1 GTSNPN, CDR2 SVGIG (reference sequence). The length of the CDR3 is 16 residues. Trimming left V 5 bases short and J 8 bases short, with 26 bases between. The CDR3 DNA is TGTGCCTGGGGGGGGATGGGCCTAACGACGGCAGCTACGCAGTATTTT. Its protein is CAWGGMGLTTAATQYF.

The rearrangement joins TRBV7-8 to TRBJ2-7, with TRBD1 identical over 10 bases. The CDR3 extends over 16 amino acids. From germline, CDR1 is SGHVS and CDR2 FQNEAQ. The V segment lost 1 base and the J segment 6 bases; nucleotides outside the gene matches: 9. Here the CDR3 reads CASSLDRGTGVSEQYF. DNA for the CDR3: TGTGCCAGCAGCTTAGATCGTGGGACAGGGGTGAGCGAGCAGTACTTC.

This clone was counted only a few times. V is TRBV24-1 and J is TRBJ2-5; D call uncertain. V was shortened by 3 bases and J by 4 bases, with 5 bases between the two germline ends. The CDR3 covers 12 residues. The germline V gene encodes CDR1 KGHDR and CDR2 SFDVKD. The CDR3 here is CATSDEGETQYF. Here the CDR3 DNA reads TGTGCCACCAGTGATGAAGGAGAGACCCAGTACTTC.

V is TRBV4-2 and J is TRBJ2-7, with D possibly matching TRBD1 (5 bases). This CDR3 contains 19 residues. V lost 0 bases, J lost 3 bases, and 24 bases lay in between. Germline values: CDR1 LGHNA, CDR2 YNFKEQ. CDR3 region: CASSQDLGVARASNYEQYF. The CDR3, as DNA: TGTGCCAGCAGCCAAGATTTAGGGGTAGCCAGGGCCTCGAACTACGAGCAGTACTTC.

This clone was detected only a few times. The V gene is TRBV7-9, the J gene TRBJ2-5, with 11 bases identical to TRBD1. Trimming took 7 bases from V and 2 from J; bases not matched to a gene: 6. The CDR3 covers 15 residues. Germline CDR1 is SEHNR and CDR2 is FQNEAQ (reference sequence). The CDR3, as DNA: TGTGCCAGCACTTACCGGGACAGGGGGCAAGAGACCCAGTACTTC. It yields the protein CASTYRDRGQETQYF.

The CDR3 loop is CASSLRRGPYAEGQFF. The DNA for the CDR3 is TGTGCCAGCAGCTTACGCCGCGGACCCTACGCCGAAGGGCAGTTCTTC. The chain couples TRBV7-6 to TRBJ2-1; no clear D. The CDR3 sequence is 16 residues long. Looked up from germline, CDR1 is SGHVS and CDR2 is FNYEAQ. The V end lost 2 bases, the J end lost 12 bases, and 23 bases lay between the germline ends.

This clone has only a few counts. V usage is TRBV12-3 or TRBV12-4 and J usage is TRBJ2-5; a weak D match, TRBD2 (5 bases). The germline V and J ends were trimmed by 5 bases and 7 bases, with 14 bases remaining between them. The CDR3 extends over 13 amino acids. The CDR3 protein is CASSRREGGTQYF. The CDR3 region has the DNA TGTGCCAGCAGTCGCCGGGAAGGAGGGACCCAGTACTTC.

V usage is TRBV9 and J usage is TRBJ2-1; D is possibly TRBD1 or TRBD2 (5 bases each). Per the germline V gene, CDR1 is SGDLS and CDR2 is YYNGEE. CDR3 length equals 17 residues. The V end was cut by 4 bases, the J end by 1 base, with 18 bases between. The CDR3 DNA reads TGTGCCAGCAGCCAACCTCGGGGCCCTGGGTCCTACAATGAGCAGTTCTTC. It encodes CASSQPRGPGSYNEQFF.

The genes are TRBV10-3 and TRBJ1-2, with 7 bases that match TRBD1. V shed 9 bases and J 4 bases; nucleotides not matched to a gene: 8. The CDR3 totals 13 residues. CDR1 is ENHRY and CDR2 is SYGVKD in the germline V gene. CDR3 DNA: TGTGCCATTAGACCGGGACAGACCTATGGCTACACCTTC. Its protein is CAIRPGQTYGYTF.

V is TRBV28 and J is TRBJ1-4; 7 bases map to TRBD1. CDR3 length: 15 amino acids. Per germline, CDR1 MDHEN and CDR2 SYDVKM. V lost 2 bases to trimming and J lost 8 bases; unmatched junction nucleotides: 8. CDR3: CASSLQGEVGEKLFF. The CDR3 coding sequence is TGTGCCAGCAGTTTACAGGGGGAGGTGGGCGAAAAACTGTTTTTT.

The gene calls are TRBV18 and TRBJ1-3; D gene unclear. CDR3 length equals 16 residues. Germline V CDR1 and CDR2: KGHSH, LQKENI. Trimming pared 4 bases from V and 0 bases from J, leaving 13 bases between. The CDR3 spells CASSRETESSGNTIYF. The DNA for the CDR3 is TGTGCCAGCTCACGAGAAACAGAGAGCTCTGGAAACACCATATATTTT.

The rearrangement uses TRBV5-1 and TRBJ1-5, with D perhaps matching TRBD1 (5 bases). Germline loops: CDR1 SGHRS, CDR2 YFSETQ. V lost 4 bases to trimming and J lost 6 bases, with 20 bases between them. CDR3 size: 16 residues. The CDR3: CASSPGSGAGSQPQHF. Here the CDR3 DNA reads TGCGCCAGCAGCCCTGGTTCGGGCGCAGGGAGTCAGCCCCAGCATTTT.

This chain links TRBV5-4 with TRBJ2-3; D may be TRBD2 (5 bases). Trimming removed 1 base at V and 1 base at J, with 7 bases between. CDR3 length: 14 residues. Germline V gene lookup returns CDR1 SGHNT and CDR2 YYREEE (reference sequence). The CDR3 DNA reads TGTGCCAGCAGCTTGCTAGCTGGCACAGATACGCAGTATTTT. Translating gives CASSLLAGTDTQYF.

The chain couples TRBV5-1 to TRBJ1-1, with unresolved D. Germline assignment: CDR1 SGHRS and CDR2 YFSETQ. The CDR3 sequence is 11 residues long. The V gene lost 2 bases and the J gene lost 6 bases, with 5 bases spanning the gap. CDR3: CASSLKAEAFF. DNA for the CDR3: TGCGCCAGCAGCTTAAAAGCTGAAGCTTTCTTT.